One TCR beta chain is described in this entry. Only in-frame clones appear in the TCRdb table, and some are missing; sequencing was by immunoSEQ multiplex PCR. The sample shows roughly 110,000 clones, around 90% of them seen only once. There are 15 residues in the CDR3. V lost 3 bases and J lost 0, with 11 bases in between. Germline loops: CDR1 SGHTA, CDR2 FQGNSA. These data are taken from a study of T cell changes during pregnancy in multiple sclerosis. The sample was peripheral blood, taken in the third trimester of pregnancy. The rearrangement uses TRBV7-2 and TRBJ1-1; D gene uncertain. The receptor was derived from a female donor in good health, enrolled as a control in a pregnancy study. The CDR3: CASSFYPGVNTEAFF. The CDR3 DNA reads TGTGCCAGCAGCTTTTATCCGGGAGTGAACACTGAAGCTTTCTTT.